Below, 23 T cell receptor beta chains from the same sample are listed, as sequenced in a study of blood T cell repertoires in COVID-19. The table came from immunoSEQ multiplex PCR; TCRdb's copy has only in-frame clones and leaves some out. The profile shows some 220,000 clones, roughly four fifths of them singletons. Sequencing was performed on peripheral blood. These receptors were taken from a woman aged 55-70 years with acute or convalescent COVID-19.

The chain carries TRBV7-2 and TRBJ2-7; 8 nucleotides align to TRBD1. CDR3 length equals 14 residues. Germline trimming cut 2 bases from V and 5 bases from J; bases unmatched to any gene: 5. Germline V gene data show CDR1 as SGHTA and CDR2 as FQGNSA. CDR3 protein: CASSLPGQVDEQYF. CDR3 DNA: TGTGCCAGCAGCTTACCGGGACAGGTGGACGAGCAGTACTTC.

This clone has just a few counts. The chain recombines TRBV5-6 with TRBJ1-6; 8 bases match TRBD1. With V trimmed by 4 bases and J by 10 bases, 7 bases remained unmatched. Germline CDR1 SGHDT, CDR2 YYEEEE. CDR3 length equals 14 residues. The CDR3 DNA sequence: TGTGCCAGCAGCCGGACAGGGCTAGAATCACCCCTCCACTTT. Amino acids: CASSRTGLESPLHF.

In the case of this clone: The identical CDR3 is also encoded by other nucleotide sequences in the sample. The chain has TRBV6-2 or TRBV6-3 and TRBJ2-1; D possibly corresponds to TRBD2 (5 bases). V lost 1 base and J lost 0, with 10 bases in between. The CDR3 sequence is 16 residues long. Germline V lookup: CDR1 MNHEY, CDR2 SVGEGT. CDR3 coding DNA: TGTGCCAGCAGTTACTTCAGACTAAGCTCCTACAATGAGCAGTTCTTC. This encodes CASSYFRLSSYNEQFF.

CDR3 sequence (DNA): TGTGCCACCAGCAGAGAAAAGGGGATCACTCATCAGCCCCAGCATTTT. Translating it yields CATSREKGITHQPQHF. The chain uses TRBV15 and TRBJ1-5, with D tentatively TRBD1 (5 bases). Between the trimmed V and J ends, which lost 0 bases and 5 bases, there was a span of 14 bases. CDR1 is LNHNV and CDR2 is YYDKDF in the germline V gene (reference sequence). The CDR3 has 16 amino acids.

CDR3 protein: CASSLTGGDEQFF. As DNA, the CDR3 is TGTGCCAGCAGCCTCACAGGGGGCGATGAGCAGTTCTTC. The chain uses TRBV5-5 and TRBJ2-1, with 9 bases that match TRBD1. Germline V gene data show CDR1 as SGHKS and CDR2 as YYEKEE (reference sequence). The CDR3 is 13 residues long. Unmatched junction bases numbered 4, after V lost 4 bases and J lost 8 bases.

J is TRBJ1-3 and V is TRBV9; 7 nucleotides match TRBD1. Germline CDR1 is SGDLS and CDR2 is YYNGEE. The CDR3 consists of 17 residues. With 4 bases clipped from V and 2 bases from J, the junction kept 12 bases outside the gene matches. DNA of the CDR3: TGTGCCAGCAGCTCAAGACAGGGACGAACTGCTGGAAACACCATATATTTT. It is translated as CASSSRQGRTAGNTIYF.

This chain links TRBV5-1 with TRBJ1-1, with D maybe TRBD1 (5 bases). The CDR3 contains 11 residues. Germline loops: CDR1 SGHRS, CDR2 YFSETQ. Trimming removed 5 bases from V and 4 bases from J, with 6 bases in between. The CDR3 DNA follows: TGCGCCAGCAGGGGGGGCACTGAAGCTTTCTTT. Translation: CASRGGTEAFF.

The chain recombines TRBV30 with TRBJ2-3, with TRBD2 matching over 10 bases. Trimming cost V 2 bases and J 1 base; bases outside gene matches: 6. The germline V gene has CDR1 GTSNPN and CDR2 SVGIG (reference sequence). The CDR3 has 16 amino acids. Here the CDR3 DNA reads TGTGCCTGGAGTCGAACAGCGGGGGGGCGCACAGATACGCAGTATTTT. Amino acid sequence: CAWSRTAGGRTDTQYF.

The chain joins TRBV5-1 to TRBJ1-1, with D maybe TRBD1 (6 bases). The germline CDR1 and CDR2 sequences are SGHRS and YFSETQ. V gave up 3 bases and J gave up 3 bases, with 12 bases separating them. The CDR3 length is 14 residues. CDR3 residues: CASSSTDSYTEAFF. CDR3 nucleotide sequence: TGCGCCAGCAGCTCGACGGACAGCTACACTGAAGCTTTCTTT. Full variable domain (rest looked up from reference TRBV5-1 and TRBJ1-1): KAGVTQTPRYLIKTRGQQVTLSCSPISGHRSVSWYQQTPGQGLQFLFEYFSETQRNKGNFPGRFSGRQFSNSRSEMNVSTLELGDSALYLCASSSTDSYTEAFFGQGTRLTVV.

In this sample, this clone turned up a few times. The CDR3 sequence: CASSPGLAYNEQFF. For the CDR3, the DNA is TGTGCCAGCAGCCCGGGACTAGCCTACAATGAGCAGTTCTTC. This rearrangement joins TRBV13 to TRBJ2-1, with 8 bases that match TRBD2. Germline CDR1 PRHDT, CDR2 FYEKMQ (reference sequence). Trimming cost V 5 bases and J 2 bases; bases outside gene matches: 2. The CDR3 runs 14 residues.

This chain links TRBV3-1 (or the pseudogene TRBV3-2) with TRBJ2-1, with a weak D call TRBD2 (7 bases). The germline V gene has CDR1 LGHDT and CDR2 YNNKEL (reference sequence). This CDR3 comprises 15 residues. V lost 1 base to trimming and J lost 7 bases, with 14 bases between them. The CDR3 is CASSQGGGAGNEQFF. DNA for the CDR3: TGTGCCAGCAGCCAAGGCGGGGGCGCCGGTAATGAGCAGTTCTTC.

This chain joins TRBV7-2 and TRBJ2-4; 12 nucleotides agree with TRBD2. This CDR3 spans 15 amino acids. The V gene's germline CDR1 is SGHTA and CDR2 FQGNSA. The V and J ends lost 5 bases and 8 bases, in that order; junction bases with no gene match: 7. The CDR3 DNA reads as TGTGCCAGCAGCGTGGGACTAGCGGGTGGGGACATTCAGTACTTC. Protein sequence: CASSVGLAGGDIQYF.

The chain combines TRBV19 with TRBJ2-5; 13 bases are shared with TRBD2. Trimming at V came to 10 bases and at J to 3 bases, leaving 8 bases not matched to a gene. There are 15 residues in the CDR3. Germline V gives CDR1 LNHDA, CDR2 SQIVND (reference sequence). CDR3 sequence reads: CAIPIGTSGEETQYF. DNA for the CDR3: TGTGCCATTCCTATCGGGACTAGCGGGGAAGAGACCCAGTACTTC.

The chain is built from TRBV7-2 and TRBJ1-5, with 7 bases aligning to TRBD1. Unmatched junction bases numbered 4, after V lost 2 bases and J lost 3 bases. CDR3 length: 15 amino acids. Germline values: CDR1 SGHTA, CDR2 FQGNSA. In nucleotides, the CDR3 is TGTGCCAGCAGCTTAAACGGACAGGTCAATCAGCCCCAGCATTTT. Amino acids: CASSLNGQVNQPQHF.

The chain joins TRBV5-6 to TRBJ1-4; 10 bases line up with TRBD1. From germline, CDR1 is SGHDT and CDR2 YYEEEE. The CDR3 is 14 amino acids. V lost 4 bases to trimming and J lost 5 bases; unmatched junction nucleotides: 2. CDR3 sequence reads: CASSRGQGNEKLFF. CDR3 sequence (DNA): TGTGCCAGCAGCCGGGGACAGGGGAATGAAAAACTGTTTTTT.

The chain uses TRBV2 and TRBJ1-2; D gene unclear. V dropped 7 bases and J dropped 8 bases, with 11 bases sitting between them. Per germline, CDR1 SNHLY and CDR2 FYNNEI. CDR3 size: 11 residues. The CDR3 loop reads CASTSSMGYTF. Written as DNA, the CDR3 is TGTGCCAGCACCTCTTCTATGGGCTACACCTTC.

This chain links TRBV6-1 with TRBJ2-7, with 8 bases matching TRBD1. The germline gives CDR1 MNHNS, CDR2 SASEGT. J lost 3 bases, V lost 0 bases, and 4 bases had no gene match. CDR3 length: 15 amino acids. The CDR3 sequence is CASSEALGQGYEQYF. The CDR3 nucleotides read TGTGCCAGCAGTGAAGCGCTAGGACAGGGCTACGAGCAGTACTTC.

A few counts support this clone. This chain uses TRBV5-5 with TRBJ2-1; 8 bases fit TRBD2. The CDR3 has 15 residues. Germline V CDR1 and CDR2: SGHKS, YYEKEE (reference sequence). V was clipped by 0 bases and J by 3 bases; unmatched bases: 2. In DNA form, the CDR3 reads TGTGCCAGCAGCTTGGAAGCGGGGGTCTACAATGAGCAGTTCTTC. This codes for CASSLEAGVYNEQFF.

This chain joins TRBV5-8 and TRBJ2-3; tentatively, D is TRBD2 (6 bases). The CDR3 consists of 15 residues. Trimming removed 1 base from V and 4 bases from J, with 13 bases in between. Germline V gene data show CDR1 as SGHTS and CDR2 as YDEGEE. The CDR3, as DNA: TGTGCCAGCAGCTTGTGGAGGGGCGATGCAGATACGCAGTATTTT. Its translation is CASSLWRGDADTQYF.

The V call is TRBV12-2, the J call TRBJ2-5; the D call in the table, TRBD1, was not verified against the DNA. TRBV12-2 is annotated as a pseudogene. The CDR3 runs 13 residues. In DNA, the CDR3 is TGTGCAAGTCGCTTAGTTAGGGGAGAGACCCAGTACTTC. Its protein product is CASRLVRGETQYF.

The chain recombines TRBV5-1 with TRBJ2-1, with D perhaps matching TRBD2 (6 bases). Trimming cost V 0 bases and J 5 bases, with 15 bases left between them. Germline V gene data show CDR1 as SGHRS and CDR2 as YFSETQ. The CDR3 spans 16 residues. CDR3 bases: TGCGCCAGCAGCTTGGCCCCGACTAGAGGAGACAATGAGCAGTTCTTC. Residues: CASSLAPTRGDNEQFF.

This rearrangement joins TRBV7-2 to TRBJ2-3; weak D call: TRBD2 (6 bases). The CDR3 runs to 17 residues. Between the trimmed V and J ends, which lost 5 bases and 3 bases, there was a span of 21 bases. Per germline, CDR1 SGHTA and CDR2 FQGNSA. CDR3 DNA: TGTGCCAGCAGCCCCCTTGGCGGGGCCCCACCAACAGATACGCAGTATTTT. Its translation is CASSPLGGAPPTDTQYF.

V usage is TRBV3-1 (or the pseudogene TRBV3-2) and J usage is TRBJ2-7; TRBD2 matches at 7 bases. The trim removed 4 bases at V and 3 bases at J, leaving 9 bases unmatched. Germline values: CDR1 LGHDT, CDR2 YNNKEL (reference sequence). The CDR3 consists of 15 residues. The CDR3 reads CASSRTGGVFYEQYF. The CDR3 nucleotides are TGTGCCAGCAGCCGGACTGGGGGGGTATTCTACGAGCAGTACTTC.